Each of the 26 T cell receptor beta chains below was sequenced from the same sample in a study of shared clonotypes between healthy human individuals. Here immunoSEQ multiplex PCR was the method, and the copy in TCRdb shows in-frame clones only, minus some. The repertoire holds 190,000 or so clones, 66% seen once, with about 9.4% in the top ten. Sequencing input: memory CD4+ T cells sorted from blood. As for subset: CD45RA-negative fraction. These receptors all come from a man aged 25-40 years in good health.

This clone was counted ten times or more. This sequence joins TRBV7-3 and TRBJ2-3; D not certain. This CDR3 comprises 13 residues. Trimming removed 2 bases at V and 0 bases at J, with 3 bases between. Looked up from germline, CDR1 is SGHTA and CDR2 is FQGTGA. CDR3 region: CASSLFSTDTQYF. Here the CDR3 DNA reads TGTGCCAGCAGCTTATTCAGCACAGATACGCAGTATTTT.

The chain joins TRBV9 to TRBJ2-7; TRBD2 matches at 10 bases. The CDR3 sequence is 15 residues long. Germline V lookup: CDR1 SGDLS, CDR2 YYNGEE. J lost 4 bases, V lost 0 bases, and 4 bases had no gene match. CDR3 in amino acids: CASSVGTSGLYEQYF. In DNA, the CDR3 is TGTGCCAGCAGCGTAGGGACTAGCGGACTTTACGAGCAGTACTTC.

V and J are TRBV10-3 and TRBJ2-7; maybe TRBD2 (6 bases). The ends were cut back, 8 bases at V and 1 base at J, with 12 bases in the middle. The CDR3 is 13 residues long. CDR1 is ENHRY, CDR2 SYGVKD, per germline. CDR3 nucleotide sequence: TGTGCCATCGCTAAAGGGACTTCCTACGAGCAGTACTTC. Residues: CAIAKGTSYEQYF.

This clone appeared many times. The CDR3 loop is CAISGGLVSYNEQFF. As DNA, the CDR3 is TGTGCCATCAGTGGGGGTTTAGTGTCCTACAATGAGCAGTTCTTC. The rearrangement links TRBV10-3 to TRBJ2-1; D ambiguous. The CDR3 length is 15 residues. Trimming left V 4 bases short and J 1 base short, with 11 bases between. CDR1 is ENHRY, CDR2 SYGVKD, per germline.

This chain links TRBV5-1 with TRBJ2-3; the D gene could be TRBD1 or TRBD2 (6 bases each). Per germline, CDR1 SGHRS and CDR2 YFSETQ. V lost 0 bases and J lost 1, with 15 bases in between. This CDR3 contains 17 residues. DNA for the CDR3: TGCGCCAGCAGCTTGGCCCCGGGGGCGAGTGGCACAGATACGCAGTATTTT. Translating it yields CASSLAPGASGTDTQYF.

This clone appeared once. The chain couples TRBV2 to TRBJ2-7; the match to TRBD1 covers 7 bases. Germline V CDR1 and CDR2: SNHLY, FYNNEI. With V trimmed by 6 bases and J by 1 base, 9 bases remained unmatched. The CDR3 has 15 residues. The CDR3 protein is CASRHKPGQSYEQYF. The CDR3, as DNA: TGTGCCAGCAGACATAAACCGGGACAGTCCTACGAGCAGTACTTC. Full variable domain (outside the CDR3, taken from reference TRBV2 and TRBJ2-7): EPEVTQTPSHQVTQMGQEVILRCVPISNHLYFYWYRQILGQKVEFLVSFYNNEISEKSEIFDDQFSVERPDGSNFTLKIRSTKLEDSAMYFCASRHKPGQSYEQYFGPGTRLTVT.

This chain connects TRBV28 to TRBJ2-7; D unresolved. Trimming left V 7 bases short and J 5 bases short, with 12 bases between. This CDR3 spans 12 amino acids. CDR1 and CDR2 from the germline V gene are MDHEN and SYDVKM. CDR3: CASTDRPHEQYF. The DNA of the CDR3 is TGTGCCAGCACGGATCGTCCCCACGAGCAGTACTTC.

The CDR3: CASSYGTAVKREQYF. Here the CDR3 DNA reads TGTGCCAGCAGTTATGGAACAGCCGTCAAGCGCGAGCAGTACTTC. The chain employs TRBV6-5 and TRBJ2-7; D call uncertain. The ends were cut back, 3 bases at V and 6 bases at J, with 18 bases in the middle. This CDR3 is 15 amino acids long. Per germline, CDR1 MNHEY and CDR2 SVGAGI.

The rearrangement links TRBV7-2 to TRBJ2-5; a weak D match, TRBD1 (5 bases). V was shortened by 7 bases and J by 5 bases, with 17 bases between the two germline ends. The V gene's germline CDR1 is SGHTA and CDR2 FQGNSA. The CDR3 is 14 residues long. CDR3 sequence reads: CASKSAGHGETQYF. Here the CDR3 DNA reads TGTGCCAGCAAAAGCGCAGGGCACGGGGAGACCCAGTACTTC.

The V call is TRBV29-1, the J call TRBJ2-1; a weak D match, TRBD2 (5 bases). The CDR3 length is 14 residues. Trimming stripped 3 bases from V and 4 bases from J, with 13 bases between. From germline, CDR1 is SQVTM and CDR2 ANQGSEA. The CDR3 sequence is CSVDKRTGYNEQFF. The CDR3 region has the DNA TGCAGCGTTGATAAAAGGACGGGATACAATGAGCAGTTCTTC.

The CDR3 sequence: CASSPAVRDRVICFWNTIYF. Written as DNA, the CDR3 is TGTGCCAGTAGTCCAGCCGTAAGGGACAGGGTAATCTGTTTTTGGAACACCATATATTTT. The rearrangement uses TRBV19 and TRBJ1-3; 9 bases agree with TRBD1. Germline CDR1 and CDR2: LNHDA and SQIVND (reference sequence). CDR3 length: 20 amino acids. V dropped 5 bases and J dropped 7; count of bases not matched to a gene: 24. Full variable domain (remainder filled in from reference TRBV19 and TRBJ1-3): DGGITQSPKYLFRKEGQNVTLSCEQNLNHDAMYWYRQDPGQGLRLIYYSQIVNDFQKGDIAEGYSVSREKKESFPLTVTSAQKNPTAFYLCASSPAVRDRVICFWNTIYFGEGSWLTVV.

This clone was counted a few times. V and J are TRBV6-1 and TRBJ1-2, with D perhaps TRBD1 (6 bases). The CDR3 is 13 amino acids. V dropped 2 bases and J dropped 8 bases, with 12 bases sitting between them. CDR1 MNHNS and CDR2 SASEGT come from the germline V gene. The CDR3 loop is CASSEMLDRGYTF. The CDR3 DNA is TGTGCCAGCAGTGAAATGCTGGACAGAGGCTACACCTTC.

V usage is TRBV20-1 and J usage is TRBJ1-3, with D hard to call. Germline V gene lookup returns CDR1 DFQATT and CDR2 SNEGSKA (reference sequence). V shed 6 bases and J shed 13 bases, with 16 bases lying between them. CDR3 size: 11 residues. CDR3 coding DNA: TGCAGTGCACCCCTCCTTAATGGGATATATTTT. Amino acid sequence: CSAPLLNGIYF.

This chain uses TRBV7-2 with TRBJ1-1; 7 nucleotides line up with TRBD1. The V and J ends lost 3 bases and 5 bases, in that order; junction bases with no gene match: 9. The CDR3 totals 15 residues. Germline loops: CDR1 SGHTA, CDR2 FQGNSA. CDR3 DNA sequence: TGTGCCAGCAGCTTGGTGGAGGGGGCAGTGACTGAAGCTTTCTTT. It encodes CASSLVEGAVTEAFF.

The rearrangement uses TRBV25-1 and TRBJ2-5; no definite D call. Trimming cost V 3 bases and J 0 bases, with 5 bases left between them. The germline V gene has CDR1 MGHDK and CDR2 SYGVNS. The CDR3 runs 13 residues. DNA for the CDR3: TGTGCCAGCAGTGACGGGTACCAAGAGACCCAGTACTTC. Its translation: CASSDGYQETQYF.

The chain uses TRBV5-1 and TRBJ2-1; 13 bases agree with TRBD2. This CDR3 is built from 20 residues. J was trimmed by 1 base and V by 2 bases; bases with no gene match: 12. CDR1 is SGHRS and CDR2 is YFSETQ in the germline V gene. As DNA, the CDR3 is TGCGCCAGCAGCTTCCCCCGGTTGACTAGCGGGAGGACGTCCTACAATGAGCAGTTCTTC. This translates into CASSFPRLTSGRTSYNEQFF.

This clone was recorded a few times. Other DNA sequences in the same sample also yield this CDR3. CDR3 coding DNA: TGTGCCAGCAGCCCCTACACAGATACGCAGTATTTT. This codes for CASSPYTDTQYF. The V and J genes are TRBV7-6 and TRBJ2-3; no clear D. Trimming shortened V by 5 bases and J by 2 bases, and 5 bases separated the two germline ends. The germline V gene has CDR1 SGHVS and CDR2 FNYEAQ. CDR3 length: 12 amino acids.

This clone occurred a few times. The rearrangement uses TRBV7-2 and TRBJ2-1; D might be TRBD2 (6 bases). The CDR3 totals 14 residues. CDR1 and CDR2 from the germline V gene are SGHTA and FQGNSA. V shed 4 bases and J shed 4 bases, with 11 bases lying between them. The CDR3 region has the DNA TGTGCCAGCAGCTCCGTAGCGGCGTACAATGAGCAGTTCTTC. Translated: CASSSVAAYNEQFF.

This chain's CDR3 is CASSLYYRDGQYNEQFF. The CDR3, as DNA: TGTGCCAGCAGCTTGTATTACCGCGACGGACAGTACAATGAGCAGTTCTTC. The chain carries TRBV5-4 and TRBJ2-1, with D maybe TRBD1 (6 bases). CDR1 SGHNT and CDR2 YYREEE come from the germline V gene (reference sequence). Trimming stripped 1 base from V and 4 bases from J, with 18 bases between. CDR3 length equals 17 residues.

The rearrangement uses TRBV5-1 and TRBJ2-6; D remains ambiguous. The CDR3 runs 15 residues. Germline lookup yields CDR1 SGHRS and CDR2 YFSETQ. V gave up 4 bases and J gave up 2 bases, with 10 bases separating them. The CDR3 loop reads CASSPGRAGANVLTF. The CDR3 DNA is TGCGCCAGCAGCCCAGGAAGGGCTGGGGCCAACGTCCTGACTTTC.

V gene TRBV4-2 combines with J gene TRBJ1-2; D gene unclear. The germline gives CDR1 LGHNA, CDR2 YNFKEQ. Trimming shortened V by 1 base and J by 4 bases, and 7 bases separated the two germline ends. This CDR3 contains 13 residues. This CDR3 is CASSQGPGYGYTF. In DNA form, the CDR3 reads TGTGCCAGCAGCCAAGGTCCGGGCTATGGCTACACCTTC.

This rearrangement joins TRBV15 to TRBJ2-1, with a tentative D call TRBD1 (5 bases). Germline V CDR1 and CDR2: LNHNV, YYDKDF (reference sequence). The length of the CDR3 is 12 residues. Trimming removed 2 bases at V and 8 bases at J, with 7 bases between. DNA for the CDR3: TGTGCCACCAGCAGATGGGGCGATGAGCAGTTCTTC. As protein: CATSRWGDEQFF.

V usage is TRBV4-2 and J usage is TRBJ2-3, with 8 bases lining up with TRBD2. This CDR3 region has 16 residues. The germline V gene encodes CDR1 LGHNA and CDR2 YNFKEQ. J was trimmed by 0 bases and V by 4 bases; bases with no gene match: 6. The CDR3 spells CASSPTSGPSTDTQYF. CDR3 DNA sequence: TGTGCCAGCAGCCCAACTAGCGGACCTAGCACAGATACGCAGTATTTT.

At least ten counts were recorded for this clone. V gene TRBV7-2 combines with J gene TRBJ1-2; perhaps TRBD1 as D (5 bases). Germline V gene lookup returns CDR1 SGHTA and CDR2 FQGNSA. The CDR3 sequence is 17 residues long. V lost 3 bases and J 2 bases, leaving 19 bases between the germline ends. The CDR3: CASSFLSAGRINYGYTF. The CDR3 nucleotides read TGTGCCAGCAGCTTTTTGAGTGCGGGACGGATAAACTATGGCTACACCTTC.

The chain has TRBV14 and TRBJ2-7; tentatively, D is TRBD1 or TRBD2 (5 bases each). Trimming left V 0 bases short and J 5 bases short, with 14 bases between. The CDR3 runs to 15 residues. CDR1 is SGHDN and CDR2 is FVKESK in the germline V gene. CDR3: CASSQDWGSSNEQYF. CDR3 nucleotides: TGTGCCAGCAGCCAAGATTGGGGGAGTTCCAACGAGCAGTACTTC.

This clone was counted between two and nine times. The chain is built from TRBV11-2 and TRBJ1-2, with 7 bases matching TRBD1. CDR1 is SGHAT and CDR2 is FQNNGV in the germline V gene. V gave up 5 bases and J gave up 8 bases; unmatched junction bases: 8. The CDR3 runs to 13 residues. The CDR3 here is CASSPGTAGGYTF. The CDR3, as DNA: TGTGCCAGCAGCCCCGGGACAGCGGGGGGCTACACCTTC.